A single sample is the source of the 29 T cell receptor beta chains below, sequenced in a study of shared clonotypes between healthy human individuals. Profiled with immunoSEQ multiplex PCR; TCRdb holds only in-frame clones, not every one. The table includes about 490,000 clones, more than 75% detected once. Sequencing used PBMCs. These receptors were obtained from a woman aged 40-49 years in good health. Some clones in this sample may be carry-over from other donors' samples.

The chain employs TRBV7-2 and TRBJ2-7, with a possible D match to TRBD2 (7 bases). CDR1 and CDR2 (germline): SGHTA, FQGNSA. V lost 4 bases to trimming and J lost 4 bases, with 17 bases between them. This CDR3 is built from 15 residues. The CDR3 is CASSSYAGARYEQYF. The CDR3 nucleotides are TGTGCCAGCAGCTCCTATGCGGGGGCAAGGTACGAGCAGTACTTC. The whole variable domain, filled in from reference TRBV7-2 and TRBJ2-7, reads GAGVSQSPSNKVTEKGKDVELRCDPISGHTALYWYRQSLGQGLEFLIYFQGNSAPDKSGLPSDRFSAERTGGSVSTLTIQRTQQEDSAVYLCASSSYAGARYEQYFGPGTRLTVT.

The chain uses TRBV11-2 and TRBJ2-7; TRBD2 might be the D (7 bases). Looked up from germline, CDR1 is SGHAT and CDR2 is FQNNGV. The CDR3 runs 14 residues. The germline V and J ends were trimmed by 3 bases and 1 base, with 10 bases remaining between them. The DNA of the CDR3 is TGTGCCAGCAGCTTGGGGGGGGCTTCCTACGAGCAGTACTTC. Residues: CASSLGGASYEQYF.

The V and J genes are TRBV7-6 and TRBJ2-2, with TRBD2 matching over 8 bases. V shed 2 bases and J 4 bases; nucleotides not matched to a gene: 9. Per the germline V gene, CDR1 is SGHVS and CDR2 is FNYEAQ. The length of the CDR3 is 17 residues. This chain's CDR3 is CASSLSGGRLGTGELFF. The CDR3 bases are TGTGCCAGCAGCTTATCGGGCGGGAGGTTAGGCACCGGGGAGCTGTTTTTT.

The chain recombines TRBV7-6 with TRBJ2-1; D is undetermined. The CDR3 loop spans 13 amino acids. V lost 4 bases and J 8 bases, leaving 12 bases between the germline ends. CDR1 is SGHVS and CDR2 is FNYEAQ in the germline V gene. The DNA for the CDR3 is TGTGCCAGCAGCTCAGCCCACCTCCATGAGCAGTTCTTC. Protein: CASSSAHLHEQFF.

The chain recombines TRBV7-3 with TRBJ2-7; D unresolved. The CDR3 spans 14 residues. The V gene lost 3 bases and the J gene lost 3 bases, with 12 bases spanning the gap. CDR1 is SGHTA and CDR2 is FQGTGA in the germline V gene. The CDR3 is CASSFSGLSYEQYF. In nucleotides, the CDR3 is TGTGCCAGCAGCTTTTCGGGCCTAAGCTACGAGCAGTACTTC.

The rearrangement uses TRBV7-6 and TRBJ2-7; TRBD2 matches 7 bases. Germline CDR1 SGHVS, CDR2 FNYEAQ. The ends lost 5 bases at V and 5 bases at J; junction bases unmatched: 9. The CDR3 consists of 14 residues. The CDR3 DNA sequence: TGTGCCAGCAGCCGCGGCCGGGACTATCACGAGCAGTACTTC. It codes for CASSRGRDYHEQYF.

The CDR3 nucleotides are TGTGCCTGGAGTGTGAAGGGGGGAAGGGATGAAAAACTGTTTTTT. It codes for CAWSVKGGRDEKLFF. V and J are TRBV30 and TRBJ1-4; D is possibly TRBD1 (6 bases). V lost 0 bases and J lost 6, with 14 bases in between. This CDR3 contains 15 residues. CDR1 is GTSNPN and CDR2 is SVGIG in the germline V gene (reference sequence).

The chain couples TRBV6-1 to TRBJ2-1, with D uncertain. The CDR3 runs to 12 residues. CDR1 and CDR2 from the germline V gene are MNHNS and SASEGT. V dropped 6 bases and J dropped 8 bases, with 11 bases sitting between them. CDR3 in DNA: TGTGCCAGCAGAGACCACATTTATGAGCAGTTCTTC. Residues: CASRDHIYEQFF.

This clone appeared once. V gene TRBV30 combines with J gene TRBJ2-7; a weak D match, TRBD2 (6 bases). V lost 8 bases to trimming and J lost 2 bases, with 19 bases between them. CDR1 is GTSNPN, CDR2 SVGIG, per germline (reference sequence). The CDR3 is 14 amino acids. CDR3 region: CALRKTAGTYEQYF. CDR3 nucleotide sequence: TGTGCCCTCCGGAAAACAGCGGGCACCTACGAGCAGTACTTC.

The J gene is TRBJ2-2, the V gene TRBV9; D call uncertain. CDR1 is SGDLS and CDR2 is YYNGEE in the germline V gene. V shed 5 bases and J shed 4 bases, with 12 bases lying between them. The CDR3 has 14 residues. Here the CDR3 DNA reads TGTGCCAGCAGTGTGGCTGGCCCCACCGGGGAGCTGTTTTTT. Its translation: CASSVAGPTGELFF. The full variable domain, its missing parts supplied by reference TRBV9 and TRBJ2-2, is DSGVTQTPKHLITATGQRVTLRCSPRSGDLSVYWYQQSLDQGLQFLIQYYNGEERAKGNILERFSAQQFPDLHSELNLSSLELGDSALYFCASSVAGPTGELFFGEGSRLTVL.

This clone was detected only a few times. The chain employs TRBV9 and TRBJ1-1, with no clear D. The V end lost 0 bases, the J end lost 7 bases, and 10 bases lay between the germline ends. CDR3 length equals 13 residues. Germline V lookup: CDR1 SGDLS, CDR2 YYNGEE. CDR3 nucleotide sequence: TGTGCCAGCAGCGTAGGATTGATAGGTGAAGCTTTCTTT. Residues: CASSVGLIGEAFF.

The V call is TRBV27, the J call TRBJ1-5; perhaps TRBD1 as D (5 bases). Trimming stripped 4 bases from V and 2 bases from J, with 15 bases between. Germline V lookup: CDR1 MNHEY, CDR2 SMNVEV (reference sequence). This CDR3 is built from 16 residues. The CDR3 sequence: CASSSGTRVGNQPQHF. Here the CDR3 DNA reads TGTGCCAGCAGTTCTGGGACCAGGGTCGGCAATCAGCCCCAGCATTTT.

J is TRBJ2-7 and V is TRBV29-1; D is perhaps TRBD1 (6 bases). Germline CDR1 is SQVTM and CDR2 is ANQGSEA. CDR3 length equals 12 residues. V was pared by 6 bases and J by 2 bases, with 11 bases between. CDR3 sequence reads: CSVFRGPYEQYF. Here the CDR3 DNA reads TGCAGCGTATTCAGGGGCCCCTACGAGCAGTACTTC.

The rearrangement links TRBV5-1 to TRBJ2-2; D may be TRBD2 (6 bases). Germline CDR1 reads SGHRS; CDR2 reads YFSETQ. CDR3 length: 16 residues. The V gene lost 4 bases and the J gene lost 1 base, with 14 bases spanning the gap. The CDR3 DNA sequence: TGCGCCAGCAGCCCTGATCCAGCGGGGAACACCGGGGAGCTGTTTTTT. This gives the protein CASSPDPAGNTGELFF.

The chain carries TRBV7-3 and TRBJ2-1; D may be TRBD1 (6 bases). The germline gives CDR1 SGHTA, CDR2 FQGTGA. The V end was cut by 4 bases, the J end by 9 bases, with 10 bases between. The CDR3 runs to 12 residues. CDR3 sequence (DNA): TGTGCCAGCAGCTATCAGGGGACTGAGCAGTTCTTC. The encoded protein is CASSYQGTEQFF.

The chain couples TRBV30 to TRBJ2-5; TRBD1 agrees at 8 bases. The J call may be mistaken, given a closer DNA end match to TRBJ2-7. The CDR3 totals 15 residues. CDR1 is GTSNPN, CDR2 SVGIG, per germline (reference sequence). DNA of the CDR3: TGTGCCTGGAGTCACACCGGGACAGGCTCCTACGAGCAGTACTTC. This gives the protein CAWSHTGTGSYEQYF.

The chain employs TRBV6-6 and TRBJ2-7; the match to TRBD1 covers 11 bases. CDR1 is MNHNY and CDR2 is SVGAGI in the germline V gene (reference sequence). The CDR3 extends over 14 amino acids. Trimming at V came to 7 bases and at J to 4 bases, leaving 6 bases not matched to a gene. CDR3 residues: CASKPGTGGYEQYF. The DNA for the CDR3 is TGTGCCAGCAAACCCGGGACAGGGGGGTACGAGCAGTACTTC.

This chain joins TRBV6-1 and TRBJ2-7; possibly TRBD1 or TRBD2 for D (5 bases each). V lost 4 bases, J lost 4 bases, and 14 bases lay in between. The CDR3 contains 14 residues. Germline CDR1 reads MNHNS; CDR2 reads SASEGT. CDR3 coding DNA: TGTGCCAGCAGTGTGGGACCTGTCAATTACGAGCAGTACTTC. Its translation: CASSVGPVNYEQYF.

CDR3 sequence: CASSGLAGGPGEQYF. CDR3 bases: TGTGCCAGCAGTGGACTAGCGGGAGGGCCGGGTGAGCAGTACTTC. The rearrangement uses TRBV6-5 and TRBJ2-5, with 15 bases matching TRBD2. CDR1 MNHEY and CDR2 SVGAGI come from the germline V gene. The length of the CDR3 is 15 residues. With 5 bases clipped from V and 11 bases from J, the junction kept 9 bases outside the gene matches.

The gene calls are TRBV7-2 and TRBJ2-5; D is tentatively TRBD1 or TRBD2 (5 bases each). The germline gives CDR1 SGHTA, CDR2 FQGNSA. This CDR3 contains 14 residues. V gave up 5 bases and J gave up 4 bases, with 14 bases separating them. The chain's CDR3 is CASSPRTQGETQYF. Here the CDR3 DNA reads TGTGCCAGCAGCCCCCGGACTCAGGGAGAGACCCAGTACTTC.

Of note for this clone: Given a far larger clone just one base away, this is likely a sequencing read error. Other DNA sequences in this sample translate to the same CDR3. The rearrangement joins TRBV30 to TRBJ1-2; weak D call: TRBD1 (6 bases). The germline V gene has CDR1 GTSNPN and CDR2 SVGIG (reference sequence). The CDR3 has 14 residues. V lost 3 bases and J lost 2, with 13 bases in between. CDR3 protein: CAWRPPGQNYGYTF. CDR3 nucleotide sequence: TGTGCCTGGAGACCACCTGGACAGAACTATGGCTACACCTTC.

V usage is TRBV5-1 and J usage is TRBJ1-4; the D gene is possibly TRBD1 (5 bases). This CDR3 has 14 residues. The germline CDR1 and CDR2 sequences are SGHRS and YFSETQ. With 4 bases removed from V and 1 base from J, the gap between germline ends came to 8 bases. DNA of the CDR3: TGCGCCAGCAGCATTGACAGAACTAATGAAAAACTGTTTTTT. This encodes CASSIDRTNEKLFF.

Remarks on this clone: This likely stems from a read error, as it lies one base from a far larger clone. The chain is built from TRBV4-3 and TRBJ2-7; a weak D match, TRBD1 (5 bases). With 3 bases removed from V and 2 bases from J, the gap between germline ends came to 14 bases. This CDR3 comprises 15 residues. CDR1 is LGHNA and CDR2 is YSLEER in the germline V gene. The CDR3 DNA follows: TGCGCCAGCAGCCACAACGTTGAGACAGCCTACGAGCAGTACTTC. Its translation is CASSHNVETAYEQYF.

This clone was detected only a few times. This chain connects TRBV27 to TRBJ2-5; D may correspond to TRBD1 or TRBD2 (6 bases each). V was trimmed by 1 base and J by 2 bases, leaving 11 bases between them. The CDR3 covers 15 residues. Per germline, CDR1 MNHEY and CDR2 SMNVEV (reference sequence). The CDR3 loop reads CASSLWGAQQETQYF. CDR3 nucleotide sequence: TGTGCCAGCAGTTTATGGGGGGCGCAACAAGAGACCCAGTACTTC.

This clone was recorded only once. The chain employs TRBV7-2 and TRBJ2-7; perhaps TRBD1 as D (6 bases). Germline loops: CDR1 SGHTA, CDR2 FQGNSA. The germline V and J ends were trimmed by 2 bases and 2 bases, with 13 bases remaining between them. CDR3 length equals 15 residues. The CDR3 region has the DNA TGTGCCAGCAGCTTACAAGGTACAGGGACCTACGAGCAGTACTTC. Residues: CASSLQGTGTYEQYF.

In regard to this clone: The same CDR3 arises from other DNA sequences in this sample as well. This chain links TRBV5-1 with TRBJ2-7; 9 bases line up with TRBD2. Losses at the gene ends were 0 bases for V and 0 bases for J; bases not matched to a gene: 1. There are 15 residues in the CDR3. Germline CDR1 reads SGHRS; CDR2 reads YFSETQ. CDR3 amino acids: CASSLALAGSYEQYF. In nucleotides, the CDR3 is TGCGCCAGCAGCTTGGCACTAGCGGGCTCCTACGAGCAGTACTTC.

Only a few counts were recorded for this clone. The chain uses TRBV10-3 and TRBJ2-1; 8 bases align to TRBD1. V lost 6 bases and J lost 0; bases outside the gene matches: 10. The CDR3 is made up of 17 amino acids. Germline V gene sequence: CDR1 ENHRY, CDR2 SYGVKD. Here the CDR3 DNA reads TGTGCCATCAGGACAGGGGAAAGGACGAGCTCCTACAATGAGCAGTTCTTC. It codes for CAIRTGERTSSYNEQFF.

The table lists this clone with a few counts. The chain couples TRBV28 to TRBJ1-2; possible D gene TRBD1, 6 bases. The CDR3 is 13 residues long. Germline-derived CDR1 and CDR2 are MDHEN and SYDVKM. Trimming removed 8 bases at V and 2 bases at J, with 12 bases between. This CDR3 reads CASYLQGNYGYTF. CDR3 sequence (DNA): TGTGCCAGCTATTTACAGGGCAACTATGGCTACACCTTC.

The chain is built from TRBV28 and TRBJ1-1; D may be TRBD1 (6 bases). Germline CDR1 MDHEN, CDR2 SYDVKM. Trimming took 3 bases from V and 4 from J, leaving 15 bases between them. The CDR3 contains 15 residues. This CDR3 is CASSLGALQSTEAFF. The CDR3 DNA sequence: TGTGCCAGCAGTTTGGGGGCGCTTCAGTCCACTGAAGCTTTCTTT.